One and the same sample provided the 11 T cell receptor beta chains below, sequenced in a study of cytomegalovirus exposure and HLA in healthy donors (dated by TCRdb to about 2017). The library was prepared using the immunoSEQ multiplex PCR assay. The multiplex PCR relied on a mix of 60 forward primers for TCR Vbeta segments and 13 reverse primers for TCR Jbeta segments. TCRdb took over this immuneACCESS table, retaining in-frame rearrangements with V and J assigned. Such tables are incomplete; in checked studies, under half of the missing clones stem from an unresolved V gene, and the remainder is unexplained. The sample table holds 100,000 to 150,000 clones, of which roughly 80% were seen once. The ten largest clones represent over 2.5% of the sample. The sequencing input was PBMCs. The receptors derive from a woman in her 50s in good health and CMV-seronegative.

The chain joins TRBV6-1 to TRBJ1-4; 7 bases align to TRBD1. The V gene's germline CDR1 is MNHNS and CDR2 SASEGT. Trimming at V came to 7 bases and at J to 4 bases, leaving 6 bases not matched to a gene. This CDR3 contains 14 residues. Here the CDR3 reads CASKRDRSNEKLFF. DNA for the CDR3: TGTGCCAGCAAACGGGACAGAAGTAATGAAAAACTGTTTTTT.

V usage is TRBV28 and J usage is TRBJ1-4; D perhaps matches TRBD1 (6 bases). Germline assignment: CDR1 MDHEN and CDR2 SYDVKM. V lost 5 bases and J 1 base, leaving 11 bases between the germline ends. CDR3 length equals 15 residues. CDR3 in amino acids: CASSGAGVTNEKLFF. CDR3 nucleotides: TGTGCCAGCAGTGGGGCAGGGGTAACTAATGAAAAACTGTTTTTT.

The rearrangement joins TRBV21-1 to TRBJ1-5. TRBV21-1 is listed as a pseudogene. CDR3 length: 9 amino acids. This CDR3 reads CASSPPRHF. In DNA, the CDR3 is TGTGCCAGCAGCCCCCCCCGTCATTTT.

The V gene is TRBV7-6, the J gene TRBJ2-5; D uncertain. The CDR3 has 14 residues. The germline CDR1 and CDR2 sequences are SGHVS and FNYEAQ. Between the trimmed V and J ends, which lost 5 bases and 3 bases, there was a span of 13 bases. The CDR3 sequence: CASSQRFIKETQYF. The CDR3 nucleotides are TGTGCCAGCAGCCAGCGCTTTATTAAAGAGACCCAGTACTTC.

This clone was observed once. J is TRBJ2-1 and V is TRBV10-3; D may be TRBD2 (5 bases). Deletions cut 5 bases from V and 3 bases from J, with 8 bases between. Germline lookup yields CDR1 ENHRY and CDR2 SYGVKD. This CDR3 is built from 13 residues. The DNA of the CDR3 is TGTGCCATCAGTAAGGACTTCTACAATGAGCAGTTCTTC. It specifies CAISKDFYNEQFF.

As for this clone: An end of the junction does not agree with germline; a read error may underlie this. V gene TRBV5-1 combines with J gene TRBJ1-1; D possibly corresponds to TRBD1 (6 bases). Germline V gene sequence: CDR1 SGHRS, CDR2 YFSETQ. The CDR3 is 14 amino acids. In DNA form, the CDR3 reads TGCGCCAGCACAGGGACACAAGAGAACGCTGAAGCTTTCTTT. This sequence encodes CASTGTQENAEAFF.

The genes are TRBV6-6 and TRBJ1-5; no reliable D call. This CDR3 is built from 15 residues. Germline values: CDR1 MNHNY, CDR2 SVGAGI (reference sequence). Trimming cost V 8 bases and J 8 bases, with 22 bases left between them. CDR3 loop: CASLPGRDYWKPQHF. The CDR3 DNA follows: TGTGCCAGCCTCCCCGGGAGGGATTATTGGAAGCCCCAGCATTTT.

The CDR3 loop reads CASSSGTGYTEAFF. In DNA, the CDR3 is TGTGCCAGCAGTTCTGGGACAGGTTACACTGAAGCTTTCTTT. The gene calls are TRBV27 and TRBJ1-1; TRBD1 aligns across 8 bases. CDR1 and CDR2 from the germline V gene are MNHEY and SMNVEV (reference sequence). The CDR3 runs to 14 residues. Trimming cost V 4 bases and J 3 bases; bases outside gene matches: 4.

The chain recombines TRBV28 with TRBJ2-4, with 13 bases matching TRBD2. Germline V CDR1 and CDR2: MDHEN, SYDVKM. J gave up 16 bases and V 3 bases, and 3 bases lay outside the gene matches. CDR3 length: 12 amino acids. This chain's CDR3 is CASSLGLAGSYF. CDR3 bases: TGTGCCAGCAGTTTGGGACTAGCGGGGTCATACTTC.

The V call is TRBV7-6, the J call TRBJ1-1; possibly TRBD1 for D (5 bases). The V gene lost 5 bases and the J gene lost 7 bases, with 20 bases spanning the gap. Germline loops: CDR1 SGHVS, CDR2 FNYEAQ. The CDR3 contains 15 residues. CDR3 protein: CASSPIPEDRNEAFF. Here the CDR3 DNA reads TGTGCCAGCAGCCCAATCCCCGAAGACAGAAATGAAGCTTTCTTT.

This clone has just one count. CDR3 amino acids: CASSIYDNSNQPQHF. In DNA, the CDR3 is TGTGCCAGTAGTATCTATGATAATAGCAATCAGCCCCAGCATTTT. The chain recombines TRBV19 with TRBJ1-5; D is unresolved. The ends were cut back, 3 bases at V and 0 bases at J, with 9 bases in the middle. Germline V gene data show CDR1 as LNHDA and CDR2 as SQIVND (reference sequence). The length of the CDR3 is 15 residues.